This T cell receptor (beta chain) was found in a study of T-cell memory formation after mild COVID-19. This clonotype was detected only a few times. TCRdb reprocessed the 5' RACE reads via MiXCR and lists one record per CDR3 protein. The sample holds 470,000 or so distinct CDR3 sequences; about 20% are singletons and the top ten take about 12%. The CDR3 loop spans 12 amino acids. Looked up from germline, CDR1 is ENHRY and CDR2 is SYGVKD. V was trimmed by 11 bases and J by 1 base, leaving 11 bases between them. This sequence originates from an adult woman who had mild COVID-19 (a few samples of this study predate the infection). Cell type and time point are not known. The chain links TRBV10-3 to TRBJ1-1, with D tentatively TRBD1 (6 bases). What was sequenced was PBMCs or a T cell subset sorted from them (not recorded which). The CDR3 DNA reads TGTGCCGCAGGACAGCCGAACACTGAAGCTTTCTTT. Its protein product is CAAGQPNTEAFF.